This T cell receptor (beta chain) was profiled in a study of STAT5B mutations in CD4+ large granular lymphocyte leukemia. Study-wide results and limits: Without putative leukemic clones, patient CD4-sorted repertoires remained more clonal than healthy CD4+ repertoires. Main leukemic clonotypes were patient-specific, but around 25% appeared at low frequency elsewhere.

Germline CDR1 reads SQVTM; CDR2 reads ANQGSEA. Trimming took 0 bases from V and 3 from J, leaving 9 bases between them. The CDR3 is made up of 14 amino acids. In the case of this clone: The antigen is not known.

The assay was run at survey level. Assay: immunoSEQ multiplex PCR; the TCRdb copy retains only in-frame clones and omits some. The repertoire holds fewer than 45,000 clones, with 70% to 80% as singletons. What was sequenced was CD4+ T cells from blood buffy coats. The chain is built from TRBV29-1 and TRBJ1-5, with D perhaps TRBD1 (5 bases). The TCR sequence derives from a human donor in good health. The DNA of the CDR3 is TGCAGCGTTGAAGAAAAGGGACTCAATCAGCCCCAGCATTTT. As protein: CSVEEKGLNQPQHF. Full variable domain (rest looked up from reference TRBV29-1 and TRBJ1-5): SAVISQKPSRDICQRGTSLTIQCQVDSQVTMMFWYRQQPGQSLTLIATANQGSEATYESGFVIDKFPISRPNLTFSTLTVSNMSPEDSSIYLCSVEEKGLNQPQHFGDGTRLSIL.